These 18 T cell receptor beta chains were sequenced from one sample in a study of response to subunit inactivated influenza vaccine. MiXCR was run by TCRdb on the RT-PCR reads, yielding one entry per CDR3 protein. The profile covers roughly 500,000 distinct CDR3 sequences, with 16% appearing a single time and 2.5% to 3.5% taken by the ten largest. The sequences come from CD4+ T cells sorted from PBMCs, collected 23 months after vaccination. Source of these receptors: a man aged 50-75 years who received an inactivated influenza vaccine.

The genes are TRBV2 and TRBJ2-1; no definite D call. The CDR3 is made up of 12 amino acids. Germline V gives CDR1 SNHLY, CDR2 FYNNEI. The ends were cut back, 6 bases at V and 7 bases at J, with 10 bases in the middle. The CDR3 nucleotides are TGTGCCAGCAGGAACTGGGGTAATGAGCAGTTCTTC. Translation gives CASRNWGNEQFF.

The genes are TRBV4-2 and TRBJ2-1; D unresolved. The CDR3 spans 15 residues. Trimming left V 0 bases short and J 0 bases short, with 6 bases between. The germline V gene encodes CDR1 LGHNA and CDR2 YNFKEQ. The CDR3 region has the DNA TGTGCCAGCAGCCAAGAACTGATCTCCTACAATGAGCAGTTCTTC. It translates to CASSQELISYNEQFF.

The gene calls are TRBV10-3 and TRBJ2-2; the match to TRBD2 covers 8 bases. The V gene's germline CDR1 is ENHRY and CDR2 SYGVKD. V was clipped by 11 bases and J by 4 bases; unmatched bases: 15. The CDR3 has 16 residues. CDR3 sequence reads: CAARGTSGDVTGELFF. The CDR3 region has the DNA TGTGCCGCCAGGGGAACTAGCGGAGACGTCACCGGGGAGCTGTTTTTT.

The sample holds many counts of this clonotype. The chain uses TRBV10-2 and TRBJ2-3; the D is unclear. CDR3 length: 15 residues. Germline V CDR1 and CDR2: WSHSY, SAAADI. The V end lost 2 bases, the J end lost 4 bases, and 13 bases lay between the germline ends. CDR3 region: CASSERRNPADTQYF. CDR3 sequence (DNA): TGCGCCAGCAGTGAGCGACGGAATCCAGCAGATACGCAGTATTTT.

This clonotype turned up a few times. In DNA form, the CDR3 reads TGTGCCAGCAGCCGTGGACAGGGGGGTGTAGGCTACACCTTC. Translated: CASSRGQGGVGYTF. The chain recombines TRBV5-5 with TRBJ1-2; 10 positions match TRBD1. The CDR3 is 14 residues long. Trimming removed 4 bases from V and 8 bases from J; junction bases left unmatched: 8. The germline gives CDR1 SGHKS, CDR2 YYEKEE (reference sequence).

This clonotype was observed a few times. The CDR3 DNA reads TGTGCCAGCAGCACGGGACTATTCCTCTCTGGGGCCAACGTCCTGACTTTC. This sequence encodes CASSTGLFLSGANVLTF. V gene TRBV9 combines with J gene TRBJ2-6; 7 positions match TRBD2. CDR3 length: 17 residues. The V segment lost 4 bases and the J segment 0 bases; nucleotides outside the gene matches: 7. Germline lookup yields CDR1 SGDLS and CDR2 YYNGEE.

In this sample, this clonotype turned up many times. The chain has TRBV14 and TRBJ2-1; no clear D gene. CDR3 length equals 16 residues. Trimming left V 0 bases short and J 0 bases short, with 9 bases between. Germline CDR1 SGHDN, CDR2 FVKESK. As DNA, the CDR3 is TGTGCCAGCAGCCAAGACTATCTCAGCTCCTACAATGAGCAGTTCTTC. This gives the protein CASSQDYLSSYNEQFF.

A single count supports this clonotype. The chain has TRBV11-1 and TRBJ2-1; TRBD1 matches at 7 bases. J was trimmed by 9 bases and V by 5 bases; bases with no gene match: 7. Germline V gives CDR1 SGHAT, CDR2 FQDESV (reference sequence). The CDR3 runs 13 residues. The CDR3: CASSATGLGEQFF. The CDR3 coding sequence is TGTGCCAGCAGCGCGACAGGGTTAGGTGAGCAGTTCTTC.

The chain couples TRBV2 to TRBJ2-5; 11 positions agree with TRBD2. The CDR3 spans 16 residues. The germline gives CDR1 SNHLY, CDR2 FYNNEI. V was pared by 7 bases and J by 3 bases, with 10 bases of the junction left unmatched. CDR3 sequence reads: CASNERTSGSEETQYF. The CDR3 DNA is TGTGCCAGCAACGAAAGGACTAGCGGGTCCGAAGAGACCCAGTACTTC.

V is TRBV4-3 and J is TRBJ2-5, with 10 bases fitting TRBD2. V shed 0 bases and J 5 bases; nucleotides not matched to a gene: 6. The V gene's germline CDR1 is LGHNA and CDR2 YSLEER. The CDR3 length is 16 residues. Written as DNA, the CDR3 is TGCGCCAGCAGCCAAGATACTAGCGGGAAGGGTGAGACCCAGTACTTC. Its translation: CASSQDTSGKGETQYF.

This clonotype has just a few counts. The chain uses TRBV28 and TRBJ2-2; 14 bases agree with TRBD2. Germline V gene data show CDR1 as MDHEN and CDR2 as SYDVKM. V was pared by 6 bases and J by 0 bases, with 15 bases of the junction left unmatched. This CDR3 is 21 amino acids long. The CDR3 region has the DNA TGTGCCAGCAGCCCCATCGTTTGGACTAGCGGGAGGAGCGCGAACACCGGGGAGCTGTTTTTT. Amino acids: CASSPIVWTSGRSANTGELFF. Full variable domain (missing parts from reference TRBV28 and TRBJ2-2): DVKVTQSSRYLVKRTGEKVFLECVQDMDHENMFWYRQDPGLGLRLIYFSYDVKMKEKGDIPEGYSVSREKKERFSLILESASTNQTSMYLCASSPIVWTSGRSANTGELFFGEGSRLTVL.

There are a few counts of this clonotype. CDR3 in DNA: TGCAGTGCTAGGCAGGCGAGCTCCTACAATGAGCAGTTCTTC. It translates to CSARQASSYNEQFF. The genes are TRBV20-1 and TRBJ2-1; no firm D call. This CDR3 is built from 14 residues. V was pared by 3 bases and J by 0 bases, with 9 bases between. Germline values: CDR1 DFQATT, CDR2 SNEGSKA (reference sequence).

The chain uses TRBV7-9 and TRBJ1-1; unclear D gene. The CDR3 covers 16 residues. The ends were cut back, 0 bases at V and 0 bases at J, with 11 bases in the middle. In germline, CDR1 is SEHNR, CDR2 FQNEAQ (reference sequence). DNA for the CDR3: TGTGCCAGCAGCTTAGCAAGGGCGGGTGTGAACACTGAAGCTTTCTTT. Translated, it gives CASSLARAGVNTEAFF.

This clonotype came up many times. This chain joins TRBV28 and TRBJ2-3; 8 bases map to TRBD2. Germline CDR1 is MDHEN and CDR2 is SYDVKM. The ends lost 9 bases at V and 3 bases at J; junction bases unmatched: 2. CDR3 length: 12 residues. The CDR3 sequence is CASGLATDTQYF. As DNA, the CDR3 is TGTGCCAGTGGACTAGCAACAGATACGCAGTATTTT.

The V gene is TRBV5-1, the J gene TRBJ2-3; possible D gene TRBD1, 6 bases. The V and J ends lost 4 bases and 2 bases respectively, with 14 bases between them. Germline CDR1 reads SGHRS; CDR2 reads YFSETQ. The CDR3 runs to 15 residues. CDR3 in DNA: TGCGCCAGCAGCAACGTCGCAGGGGTCACAGATACGCAGTATTTT. This encodes CASSNVAGVTDTQYF.

This chain connects TRBV24-1 to TRBJ2-3; 9 bases align to TRBD1. Germline-derived CDR1 and CDR2 are KGHDR and SFDVKD. J gave up 7 bases and V 11 bases, and 15 bases lay outside the gene matches. This CDR3 has 15 residues. CDR3 in DNA: TGTGCCATCGAGCAGGGGACAGGGTATACCCATACGCAGTATTTT. Residues: CAIEQGTGYTHTQYF.

The chain employs TRBV19 and TRBJ2-1; 11 bases fit TRBD2. CDR3 size: 16 residues. Losses at the gene ends were 4 bases for V and 3 bases for J; bases not matched to a gene: 5. Per germline, CDR1 LNHDA and CDR2 SQIVND (reference sequence). DNA of the CDR3: TGTGCCAGTAGTACCCAACTAGCGGGAGTCTACAATGAGCAGTTCTTC. This translates into CASSTQLAGVYNEQFF.

This clonotype was seen a few times. The rearrangement joins TRBV5-1 to TRBJ2-5, with D unclear. The CDR3 extends over 14 amino acids. V lost 3 bases and J 0 bases, leaving 9 bases between the germline ends. Germline CDR1 SGHRS, CDR2 YFSETQ. CDR3 nucleotides: TGCGCCAGCAGCTCAACAGCCAACCAAGAGACCCAGTACTTC. Encoded protein: CASSSTANQETQYF.